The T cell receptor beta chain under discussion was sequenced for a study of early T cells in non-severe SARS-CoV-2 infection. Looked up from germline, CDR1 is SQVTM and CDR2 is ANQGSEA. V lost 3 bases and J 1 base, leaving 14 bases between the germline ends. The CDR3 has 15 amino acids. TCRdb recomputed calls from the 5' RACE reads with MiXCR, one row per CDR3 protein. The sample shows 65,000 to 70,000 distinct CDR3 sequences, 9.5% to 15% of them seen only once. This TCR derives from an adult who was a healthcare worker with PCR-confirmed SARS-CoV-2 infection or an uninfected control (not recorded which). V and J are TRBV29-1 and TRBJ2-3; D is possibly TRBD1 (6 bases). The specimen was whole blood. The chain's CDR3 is CSVDLPSGGTDTQYF. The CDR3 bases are TGCAGCGTTGACCTCCCTTCAGGGGGCACAGATACGCAGTATTTT.